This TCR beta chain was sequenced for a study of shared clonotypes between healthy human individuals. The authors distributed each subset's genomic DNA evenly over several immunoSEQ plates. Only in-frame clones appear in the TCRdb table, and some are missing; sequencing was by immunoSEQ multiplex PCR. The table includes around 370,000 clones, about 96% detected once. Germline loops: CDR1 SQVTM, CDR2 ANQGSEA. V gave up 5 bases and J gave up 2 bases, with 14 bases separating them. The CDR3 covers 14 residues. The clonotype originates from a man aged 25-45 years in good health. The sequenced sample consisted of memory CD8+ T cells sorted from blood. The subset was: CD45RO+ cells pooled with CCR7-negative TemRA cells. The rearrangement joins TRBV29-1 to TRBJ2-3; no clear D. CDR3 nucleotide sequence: TGCAGCGTTATACGAAGTCTAAACACAGATACGCAGTATTTT. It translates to CSVIRSLNTDTQYF.